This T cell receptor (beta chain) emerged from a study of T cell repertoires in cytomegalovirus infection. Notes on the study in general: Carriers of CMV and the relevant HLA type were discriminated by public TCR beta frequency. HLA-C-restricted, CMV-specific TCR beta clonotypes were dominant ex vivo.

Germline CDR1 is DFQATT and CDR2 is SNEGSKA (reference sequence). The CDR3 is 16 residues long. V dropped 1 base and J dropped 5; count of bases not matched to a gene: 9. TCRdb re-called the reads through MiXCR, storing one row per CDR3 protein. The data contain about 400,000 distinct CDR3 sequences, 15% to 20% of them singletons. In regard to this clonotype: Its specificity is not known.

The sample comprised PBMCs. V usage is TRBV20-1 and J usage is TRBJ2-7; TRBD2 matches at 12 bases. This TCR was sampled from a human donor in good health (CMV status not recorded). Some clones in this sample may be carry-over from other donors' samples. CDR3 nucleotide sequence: TGCAGTGCTAGAGGTACTAGCGGGAGGCAAGGCAACGAGCAGTACTTC. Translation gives CSARGTSGRQGNEQYF.